Here is one T cell receptor beta chain with its context. Its specificity is unknown. This entry comes from a study of cytomegalovirus exposure and HLA in healthy donors. Study-wide results and caveats: A classifier reportedly called cytomegalovirus status with high sensitivity and specificity. Sequencing likely produced, as an artifact, a cluster of highly shared sequence variants.

The germline V gene has CDR1 PRHDT and CDR2 FYEKMQ (reference sequence). V lost 6 bases, J lost 2 bases, and 14 bases lay in between. CDR3 length: 14 amino acids. Vbeta (60) and Jbeta (13) primers were used in the PCR. Clones were sequenced by immunoSEQ multiplex PCR, and TCRdb holds only the in-frame ones, with some missing. The repertoire holds 95,000 to 100,000 clones, with around 69% as singletons. The chain carries TRBV13 and TRBJ2-7; maybe TRBD2 (7 bases). What was sequenced was PBMCs. The source of this sequence is a woman aged 60-70 years in good health and CMV-seropositive. The CDR3 reads CASRRGGGTYEQYF. In nucleotides, the CDR3 is TGTGCCAGCAGGAGGGGAGGGGGTACCTACGAGCAGTACTTC.